The 3 T cell receptor beta chains in this list originate from one sample, sequenced in a study of shared clonotypes between healthy human individuals. Profiled with immunoSEQ multiplex PCR; TCRdb holds only in-frame clones, not every one. The sample yields about 2.4 million clones, more than 85% seen once. The sequencing input was naive CD4+ T cells from PBMCs. The subset denotes: CD45RA+ positively selected. These receptors all come from a man between 18 and 35 years old in good health. Some clones in this sample may be carry-over from other donors' samples.

The gene calls are TRBV11-2 and TRBJ2-1; D is unresolved. The CDR3 contains 12 residues. Germline values: CDR1 SGHAT, CDR2 FQNNGV. V was trimmed by 3 bases and J by 3 bases, leaving 3 bases between them. CDR3 DNA sequence: TGTGCCAGCAGCTTCAACTACAATGAGCAGTTCTTC. Translation: CASSFNYNEQFF.

V is TRBV28 and J is TRBJ2-5; D uncertain. The V end lost 5 bases, the J end lost 5 bases, and 15 bases lay between the germline ends. In germline, CDR1 is MDHEN, CDR2 SYDVKM. The CDR3 is 14 amino acids. The CDR3 sequence is CASSGPPPRETQYF. The CDR3 coding sequence is TGTGCCAGCAGTGGTCCTCCCCCCAGGGAGACCCAGTACTTC.

The V call is TRBV6-5, the J call TRBJ1-5; D possibly corresponds to TRBD1 (6 bases). V was pared by 4 bases and J by 3 bases, with 16 bases between. The CDR3 is 16 amino acids. Germline V gives CDR1 MNHEY, CDR2 SVGAGI. CDR3 region: CASSSFSQGYNQPQHF. In nucleotides, the CDR3 is TGTGCCAGCAGTTCCTTTTCACAGGGATACAATCAGCCCCAGCATTTT.